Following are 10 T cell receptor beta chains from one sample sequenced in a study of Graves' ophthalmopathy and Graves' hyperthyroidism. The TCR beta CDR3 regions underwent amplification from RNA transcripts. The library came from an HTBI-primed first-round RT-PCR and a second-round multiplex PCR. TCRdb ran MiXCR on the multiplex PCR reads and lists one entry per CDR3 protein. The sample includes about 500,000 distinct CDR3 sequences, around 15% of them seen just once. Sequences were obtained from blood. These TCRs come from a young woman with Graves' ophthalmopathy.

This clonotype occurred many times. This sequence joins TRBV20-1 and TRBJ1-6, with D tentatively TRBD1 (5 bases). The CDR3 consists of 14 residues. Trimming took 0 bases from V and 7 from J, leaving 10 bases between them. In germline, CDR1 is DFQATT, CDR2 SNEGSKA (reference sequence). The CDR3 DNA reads TGCAGTGCTAGAGACCGCAGGGCAAATTCACCCCTCCACTTT. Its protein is CSARDRRANSPLHF.

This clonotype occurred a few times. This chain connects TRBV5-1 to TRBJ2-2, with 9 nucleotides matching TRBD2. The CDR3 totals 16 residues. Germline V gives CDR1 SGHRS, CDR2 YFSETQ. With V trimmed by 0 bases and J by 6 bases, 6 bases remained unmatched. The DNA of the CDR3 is TGCGCCAGCAGCTTGGCCGGGACTAGCTGGTCCGGGGAGCTGTTTTTT. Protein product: CASSLAGTSWSGELFF.

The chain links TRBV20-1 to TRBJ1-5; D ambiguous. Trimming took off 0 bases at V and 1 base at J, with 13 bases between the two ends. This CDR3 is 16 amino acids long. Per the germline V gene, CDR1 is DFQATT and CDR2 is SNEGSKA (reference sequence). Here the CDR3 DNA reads TGCAGTGCTAGAGATGGTCGGGAGTCAAGCAATCAGCCCCAGCATTTT. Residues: CSARDGRESSNQPQHF.

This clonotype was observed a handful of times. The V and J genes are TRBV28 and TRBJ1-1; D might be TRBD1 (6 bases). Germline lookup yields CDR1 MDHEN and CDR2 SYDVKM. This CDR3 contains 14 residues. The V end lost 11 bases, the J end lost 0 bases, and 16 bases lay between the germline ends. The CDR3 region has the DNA TGTGCCGGTGGGGGGGGGCCCATGAACACTGAAGCTTTCTTT. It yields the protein CAGGGGPMNTEAFF.

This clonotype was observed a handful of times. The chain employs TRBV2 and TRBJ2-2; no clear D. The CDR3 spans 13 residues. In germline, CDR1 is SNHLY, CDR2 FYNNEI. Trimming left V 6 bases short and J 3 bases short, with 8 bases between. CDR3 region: CASRPTYTGELFF. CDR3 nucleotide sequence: TGTGCCAGCAGGCCGACTTACACCGGGGAGCTGTTTTTT. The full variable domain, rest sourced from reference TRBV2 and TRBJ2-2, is EPEVTQTPSHQVTQMGQEVILRCVPISNHLYFYWYRQILGQKVEFLVSFYNNEISEKSEIFDDQFSVERPDGSNFTLKIRSTKLEDSAMYFCASRPTYTGELFFGEGSRLTVL.

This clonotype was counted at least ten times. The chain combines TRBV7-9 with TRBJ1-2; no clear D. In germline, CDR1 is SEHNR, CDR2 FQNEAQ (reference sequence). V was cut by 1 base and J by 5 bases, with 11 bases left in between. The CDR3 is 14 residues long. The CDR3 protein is CASSLVGRAYGYTF. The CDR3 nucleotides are TGTGCCAGCAGCTTAGTCGGGCGGGCATATGGCTACACCTTC.

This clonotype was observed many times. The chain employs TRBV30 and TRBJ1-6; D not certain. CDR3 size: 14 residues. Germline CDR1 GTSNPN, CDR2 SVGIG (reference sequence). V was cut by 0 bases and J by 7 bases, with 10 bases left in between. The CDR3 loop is CAWSVSRLNSPLHF. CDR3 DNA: TGTGCCTGGAGTGTAAGCAGGCTGAATTCACCCCTCCACTTT.

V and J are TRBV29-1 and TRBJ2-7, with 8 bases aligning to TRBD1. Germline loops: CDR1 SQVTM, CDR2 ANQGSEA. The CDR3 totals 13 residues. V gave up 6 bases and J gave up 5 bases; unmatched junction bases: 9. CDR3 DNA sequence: TGCAGCGTCCTGGACAGGGTTGGGAACGAGCAGTACTTC. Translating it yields CSVLDRVGNEQYF.

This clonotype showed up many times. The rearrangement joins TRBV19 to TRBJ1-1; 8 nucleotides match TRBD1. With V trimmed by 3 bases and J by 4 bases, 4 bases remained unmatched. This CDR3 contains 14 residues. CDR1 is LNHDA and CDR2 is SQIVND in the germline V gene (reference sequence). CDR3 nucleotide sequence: TGTGCCAGTAGTATCTGGGACAGGACCACTGAAGCTTTCTTT. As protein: CASSIWDRTTEAFF. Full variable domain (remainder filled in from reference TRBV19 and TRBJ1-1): DGGITQSPKYLFRKEGQNVTLSCEQNLNHDAMYWYRQDPGQGLRLIYYSQIVNDFQKGDIAEGYSVSREKKESFPLTVTSAQKNPTAFYLCASSIWDRTTEAFFGQGTRLTVV.

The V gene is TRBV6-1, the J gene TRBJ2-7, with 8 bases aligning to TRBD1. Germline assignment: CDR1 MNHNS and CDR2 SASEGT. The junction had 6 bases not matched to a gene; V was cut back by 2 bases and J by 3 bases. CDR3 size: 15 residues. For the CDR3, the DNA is TGTGCCAGCAGTGAACAGACAGGGGACCACTACGAGCAGTACTTC. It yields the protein CASSEQTGDHYEQYF.